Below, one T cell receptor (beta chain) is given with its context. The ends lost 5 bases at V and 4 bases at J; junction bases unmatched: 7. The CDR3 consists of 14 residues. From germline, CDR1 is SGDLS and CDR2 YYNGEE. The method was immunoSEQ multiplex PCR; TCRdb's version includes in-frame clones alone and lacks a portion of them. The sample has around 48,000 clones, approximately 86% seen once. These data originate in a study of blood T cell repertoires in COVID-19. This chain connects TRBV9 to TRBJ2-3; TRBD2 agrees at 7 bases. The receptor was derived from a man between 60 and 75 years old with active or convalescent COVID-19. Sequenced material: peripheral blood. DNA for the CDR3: TGTGCCAGCAGTGATAAGCGGGGCCCAGATACGCAGTATTTT. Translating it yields CASSDKRGPDTQYF.